The clone carrying this T cell receptor (beta chain) turned up a few times. The data originate from a study of blood T cell repertoires in COVID-19. Turning to the study itself: Collection of acute and convalescent COVID-19 samples took place in the United States, Italy and Spain.

With V trimmed by 2 bases and J by 4 bases, 5 bases remained unmatched. This CDR3 has 14 amino acids. The germline V gene encodes CDR1 MNHEY and CDR2 SMNVEV (reference sequence). Per the original data handling: Amplified reference gene primers provided the basis for estimating nucleated cell counts. TCRdb's copy holds only in-frame clones and misses some; the assay was immunoSEQ multiplex PCR. The DNA was the basis for D and trimming; V, J and clone size are from that table. Of fewer than 70,000 clones listed, 80% to 90% are singletons. The gene calls are TRBV27 and TRBJ2-7; TRBD1 matches 7 bases. The specimen sequenced was peripheral blood. The TCR comes from a human donor in a cohort sampled during active COVID-19. Here the CDR3 DNA reads TGTGCCAGCAGTTTACAGGGACAGAGGTACGAGCAGTACTTC. Residues: CASSLQGQRYEQYF.